This T cell receptor beta chain was recovered during a study of T cell responses to AZD1222 COVID-19 vaccine. V was trimmed by 6 bases and J by 10 bases, leaving 15 bases between them. The CDR3 sequence is 12 residues long. Per the germline V gene, CDR1 is SNHLY and CDR2 is FYNNEI. Study results and caveats: The breadth and depth of Spike-specific TCRs increased once two AZD1222 doses had been given.

Doses given second, at about 4 or about 12 weeks, were pooled. Repertoires were generated with immunoSEQ multiplex PCR, while TCRdb's copy carries only in-frame clones and drops some. The sample contains 150,000 to 200,000 clones, 85% to 90% of which appear only once. As to this clone: Its antigen is as yet unknown.

The sequence was collected from an adult who received the AZD1222 COVID-19 vaccine. The V gene is TRBV2, the J gene TRBJ1-1; D remains ambiguous. This specimen was peripheral blood, taken 28 days after the second AZD1222 dose. The chain's CDR3 is CASSAGPLGAFF. Written as DNA, the CDR3 is TGTGCCAGCAGCGCCGGGCCCCTCGGAGCTTTCTTT.